Sequencing of this T cell receptor beta chain was carried out in a study of blood T cell repertoires in COVID-19. Turning to the study itself: Both acute and convalescent COVID-19 samples were obtained from the United States, Italy and Spain. Sources were T cells, B-cell-depleted T cells, or PBMCs; the material itself was cDNA or gDNA.

Authors' processing steps: The assay estimated nucleated cells by amplifying reference gene primers. Assay used: immunoSEQ multiplex PCR; TCRdb lists only in-frame clones, some missing. V and J calls plus clone size are reproduced from that table; the DNA served to infer D and trimming. The sample carries about 360,000 clones, 75% to 90% recorded once. A Seattle source enrolled patients during active infection and followed them longitudinally. From germline, CDR1 is SGDLS and CDR2 YYNGEE. The CDR3 sequence is 16 residues long. Losses at the gene ends were 4 bases for V and 7 bases for J; bases not matched to a gene: 14.

This TCR came from a woman in her fifties or sixties with COVID-19, enrolled during active disease. The specimen sequenced was peripheral blood. The rearrangement links TRBV9 to TRBJ2-3; 8 bases are shared with TRBD2. CDR3 amino acids: CASSLAGTSAQNTQYF. The CDR3 DNA follows: TGTGCCAGCAGCTTGGCCGGGACTAGTGCCCAAAATACGCAGTATTTT. The entire variable domain, with the rest obtained from reference TRBV9 and TRBJ2-3, is as follows: DSGVTQTPKHLITATGQRVTLRCSPRSGDLSVYWYQQSLDQGLQFLIQYYNGEERAKGNILERFSAQQFPDLHSELNLSSLELGDSALYFCASSLAGTSAQNTQYFGPGTRLTVL.